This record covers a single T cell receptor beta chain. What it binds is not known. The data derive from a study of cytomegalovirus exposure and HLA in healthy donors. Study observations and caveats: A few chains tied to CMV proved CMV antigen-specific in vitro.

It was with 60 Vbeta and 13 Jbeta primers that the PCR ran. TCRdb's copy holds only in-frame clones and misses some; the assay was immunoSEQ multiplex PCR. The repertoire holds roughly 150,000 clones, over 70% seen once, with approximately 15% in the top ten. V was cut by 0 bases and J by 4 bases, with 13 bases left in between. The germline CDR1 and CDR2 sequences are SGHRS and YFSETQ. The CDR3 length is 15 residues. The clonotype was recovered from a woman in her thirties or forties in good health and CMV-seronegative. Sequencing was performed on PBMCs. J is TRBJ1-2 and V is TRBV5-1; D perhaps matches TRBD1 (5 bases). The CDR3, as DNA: TGCGCCAGCAGCTTGGATGGCCGGACATTCTATGGCTACACCTTC. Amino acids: CASSLDGRTFYGYTF.